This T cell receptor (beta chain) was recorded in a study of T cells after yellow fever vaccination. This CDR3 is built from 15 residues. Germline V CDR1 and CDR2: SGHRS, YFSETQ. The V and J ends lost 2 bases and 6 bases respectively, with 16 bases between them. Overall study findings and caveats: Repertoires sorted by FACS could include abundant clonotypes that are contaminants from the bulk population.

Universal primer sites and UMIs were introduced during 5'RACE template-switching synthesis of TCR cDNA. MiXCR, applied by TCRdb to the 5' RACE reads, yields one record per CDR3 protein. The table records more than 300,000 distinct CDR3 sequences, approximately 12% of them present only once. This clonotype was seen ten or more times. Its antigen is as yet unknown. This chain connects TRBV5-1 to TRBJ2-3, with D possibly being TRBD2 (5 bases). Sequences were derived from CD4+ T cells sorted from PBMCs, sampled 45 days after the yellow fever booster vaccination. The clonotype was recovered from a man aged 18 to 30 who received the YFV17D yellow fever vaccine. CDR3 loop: CASSFEGRRVDTQYF. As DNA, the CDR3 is TGCGCCAGCAGCTTTGAGGGAAGAAGGGTTGATACGCAGTATTTT.